Presented here are 22 T cell receptor beta chains from one specimen sequenced in a study of CD8+ T cells in alopecia areata. RNA, once extracted, was reverse transcribed into cDNA for use as the sequencing template. The method was immunoSEQ multiplex PCR; TCRdb's version includes in-frame clones alone and lacks a portion of them. The sample consists of approximately 280,000 clones, roughly 64% of them appearing once. Treatment of the sample: oral pan-JAK inhibitor, 5-10 mg twice daily. The sample in question was CD4+ T cells sorted from blood, obtained at week 24, from a patient treated with tofacitinib. The receptors stem from a human donor with alopecia areata.

This clone has just a few counts. The chain joins TRBV19 to TRBJ2-5, with D possibly called TRBD1 or TRBD2 (6 bases each). CDR3 length equals 15 residues. V was clipped by 3 bases and J by 1 base, with 12 bases between them. Germline lookup yields CDR1 LNHDA and CDR2 SQIVND (reference sequence). CDR3 in DNA: TGTGCCAGTAGTATCGTGGGGGGCCTCCAAGAGACCCAGTACTTC. Translating gives CASSIVGGLQETQYF.

This clone was recorded a few times. The chain carries TRBV4-1 and TRBJ1-5; D unresolved. The ends were cut back, 1 base at V and 0 bases at J, with 16 bases in the middle. The germline V gene encodes CDR1 MGHRA and CDR2 YSYEKL. The length of the CDR3 is 18 residues. Here the CDR3 reads CASSQGRARGVSNQPQHF. The CDR3, as DNA: TGCGCCAGCAGCCAAGGTCGGGCCCGCGGGGTTAGCAATCAGCCCCAGCATTTT.

This sequence joins TRBV5-1 and TRBJ2-1; maybe TRBD2 (6 bases). CDR3 length: 16 amino acids. Germline CDR1 and CDR2: SGHRS and YFSETQ. Trimming took off 3 bases at V and 3 bases at J, with 16 bases between the two ends. The chain's CDR3 is CASSSGSGLHYNEQFF. In DNA form, the CDR3 reads TGCGCCAGCAGCTCCGGTAGCGGTTTGCACTACAATGAGCAGTTCTTC.

The rearrangement uses TRBV30 and TRBJ1-5, with D possibly TRBD1 on 5 matching bases. The CDR3 is 13 amino acids. CDR1 and CDR2 (germline): GTSNPN, SVGIG (reference sequence). V was shortened by 0 bases and J by 5 bases, with 8 bases between the two germline ends. CDR3 loop: CAWSVWGDQPQHF. The CDR3 region has the DNA TGTGCCTGGAGTGTTTGGGGGGATCAGCCCCAGCATTTT.

The chain joins TRBV15 to TRBJ2-5; D is unclear. Per germline, CDR1 LNHNV and CDR2 YYDKDF (reference sequence). The V gene lost 1 base and the J gene lost 5 bases, with 17 bases spanning the gap. The CDR3 contains 16 residues. The CDR3, as DNA: TGTGCCACCAGCAGAGGTGTTCTCGGGCATGGGGAGACCCAGTACTTC. Amino acid sequence: CATSRGVLGHGETQYF.

This clone has a handful of counts. V gene TRBV29-1 combines with J gene TRBJ2-3; possibly TRBD2 for D (6 bases). V lost 4 bases and J 6 bases, leaving 8 bases between the germline ends. CDR3 length: 11 amino acids. Germline CDR1 is SQVTM and CDR2 is ANQGSEA. The chain's CDR3 is CSVGGVDTQYF. The CDR3, as DNA: TGCAGCGTTGGGGGGGTGGATACGCAGTATTTT.

V is TRBV5-1 and J is TRBJ1-1; D uncertain. This CDR3 is 14 amino acids long. V dropped 0 bases and J dropped 4 bases, with 10 bases sitting between them. Germline V lookup: CDR1 SGHRS, CDR2 YFSETQ. The chain's CDR3 is CASSLGGEATEAFF. The CDR3 DNA reads as TGCGCCAGCAGCTTGGGTGGTGAGGCCACTGAAGCTTTCTTT.

The chain recombines TRBV4-2 with TRBJ1-5, with a possible D match to TRBD1 (5 bases). CDR3 length: 14 residues. The V end was cut by 1 base, the J end by 3 bases, with 7 bases between. Germline V gene sequence: CDR1 LGHNA, CDR2 YNFKEQ. CDR3 in amino acids: CASSQGQINQPQHF. The CDR3 DNA follows: TGTGCCAGCAGCCAAGGACAGATCAATCAGCCCCAGCATTTT.

J is TRBJ2-3 and V is TRBV25-1, with D unresolved. The V gene's germline CDR1 is MGHDK and CDR2 SYGVNS. The ends were cut back, 4 bases at V and 4 bases at J, with 12 bases in the middle. The CDR3 is made up of 14 amino acids. DNA of the CDR3: TGTGCCAGCAGTGGCTCCCCGAGGTCAGATACGCAGTATTTT. Translation gives CASSGSPRSDTQYF. Filled out from reference TRBV25-1 and TRBJ2-3, the complete variable domain reads EADIYQTPRYLVIGTGKKITLECSQTMGHDKMYWYQQDPGMELHLIHYSYGVNSTEKGDLSSESTVSRIRTEHFPLTLESARPSHTSQYLCASSGSPRSDTQYFGPGTRLTVL.

The V call is TRBV6-5, the J call TRBJ2-2; 9 positions agree with TRBD1. CDR1 is MNHEY, CDR2 SVGAGI, per germline. CDR3 length equals 14 residues. V lost 7 bases, J lost 4 bases, and 4 bases stayed unmatched. CDR3 bases: TGTGCCAGCAACGAACAGGGGGCCACCGGGGAGCTGTTTTTT. This codes for CASNEQGATGELFF.

This clone was found a few times. The V and J genes are TRBV2 and TRBJ2-3; D might be TRBD1 or TRBD2, each matching 5 bases. CDR3 size: 17 residues. V was pared by 6 bases and J by 4 bases, with 23 bases between. The germline CDR1 and CDR2 sequences are SNHLY and FYNNEI. CDR3 DNA: TGTGCCAGCAGCCAAATTACAGCCCGCCGAGGGGCAGATACGCAGTATTTT. Translating it yields CASSQITARRGADTQYF.

V usage is TRBV27 and J usage is TRBJ2-5; unclear D gene. This CDR3 is built from 13 residues. Germline V lookup: CDR1 MNHEY, CDR2 SMNVEV (reference sequence). V was shortened by 3 bases and J by 3 bases, with 8 bases between the two germline ends. The chain's CDR3 is CASSLSREETQYF. CDR3 nucleotides: TGTGCCAGCAGTTTGAGTAGGGAAGAGACCCAGTACTTC.

This clone was seen a single time. The chain recombines TRBV20-1 with TRBJ2-2, with unresolved D. From germline, CDR1 is DFQATT and CDR2 SNEGSKA (reference sequence). V was trimmed by 6 bases and J by 2 bases, leaving 4 bases between them. The CDR3 has 11 residues. CDR3 in DNA: TGCAGTGCAGATAACACCGGGGAGCTGTTTTTT. Amino acids: CSADNTGELFF.

This chain links TRBV11-2 with TRBJ2-2, with D possibly matching TRBD1 (5 bases). Germline V gene sequence: CDR1 SGHAT, CDR2 FQNNGV. The CDR3 consists of 15 residues. Trimming removed 6 bases from V and 0 bases from J, with 11 bases in between. For the CDR3, the DNA is TGTGCCAGCAGTAGAGACAGATCGAACACCGGGGAGCTGTTTTTT. Translated, it gives CASSRDRSNTGELFF.

V gene TRBV6-1 combines with J gene TRBJ2-5, with TRBD2 identical over 7 bases. CDR1 is MNHNS and CDR2 is SASEGT in the germline V gene. J lost 4 bases, V lost 8 bases, and 10 bases had no gene match. This CDR3 is 14 amino acids long. The CDR3 DNA sequence: TGTGCCAGCGGCGCTTCAGGGAGGGTAGAGACCCAGTACTTC. This gives the protein CASGASGRVETQYF.

V and J are TRBV2 and TRBJ1-1; unclear D gene. Germline CDR1 reads SNHLY; CDR2 reads FYNNEI. This CDR3 has 10 amino acids. Trimming pared 4 bases from V and 11 bases from J, leaving 8 bases between. The CDR3: CASSVMEAFF. The CDR3 region has the DNA TGTGCCAGCAGTGTCATGGAGGCTTTCTTT.

V usage is TRBV30 and J usage is TRBJ1-2; D not certain. Trimming stripped 2 bases from V and 8 bases from J, with 15 bases between. Germline V gives CDR1 GTSNPN, CDR2 SVGIG (reference sequence). The CDR3 runs 13 residues. CDR3: CAWSSYRRLGYTF. In DNA, the CDR3 is TGTGCCTGGAGTAGTTACAGAAGGCTCGGCTACACCTTC.

This rearrangement joins TRBV15 to TRBJ2-5, with D possibly matching TRBD2 (6 bases). Germline V lookup: CDR1 LNHNV, CDR2 YYDKDF (reference sequence). The germline V and J ends were trimmed by 0 bases and 5 bases, with 13 bases remaining between them. The CDR3 spans 15 residues. The DNA of the CDR3 is TGTGCCACCAGCAGAGACCTATGGGGGGAGGAGACCCAGTACTTC. This codes for CATSRDLWGEETQYF.

There are a few counts of this clone. The chain carries TRBV5-6 and TRBJ2-1; 8 bases match TRBD1. Germline V gene sequence: CDR1 SGHDT, CDR2 YYEEEE. The CDR3 has 14 amino acids. V shed 6 bases, J shed 6 bases, and the junction held 8 bases outside the gene matches. CDR3 in DNA: TGTGCCAGCAACGCCGGGACAGGACGCAATGAGCAGTTCTTC. Residues: CASNAGTGRNEQFF.

This chain links TRBV5-4 with TRBJ1-1; the D gene is possibly TRBD1 (5 bases). CDR1 and CDR2 (germline): SGHNT, YYREEE (reference sequence). The V and J ends lost 6 bases and 0 bases respectively, with 9 bases between them. The CDR3 covers 13 residues. CDR3 bases: TGTGCCAGCACCGGACACCTGAACACTGAAGCTTTCTTT. Translated, it gives CASTGHLNTEAFF.

This chain joins TRBV5-6 and TRBJ1-1; D gene unclear. Germline CDR1 is SGHDT and CDR2 is YYEEEE. V was trimmed by 0 bases and J by 0 bases, leaving 18 bases between them. The CDR3 is 18 residues long. The CDR3 DNA reads as TGTGCCAGCAGCTTGGGACCCCCTAACACACCCTTGAACACTGAAGCTTTCTTT. The encoded protein is CASSLGPPNTPLNTEAFF. Filled out from reference TRBV5-6 and TRBJ1-1, the complete variable domain reads DAGVTQSPTHLIKTRGQQVTLRCSPKSGHDTVSWYQQALGQGPQFIFQYYEEEERQRGNFPDRFSGHQFPNYSSELNVNALLLGDSALYLCASSLGPPNTPLNTEAFFGQGTRLTVV.

The CDR3 bases are TGCGCCAGCAGCTCCGGGGGGCGCCTCGAGCAGTACTTC. As protein: CASSSGGRLEQYF. The V call is TRBV5-1, the J call TRBJ2-7; D perhaps matches TRBD2 (7 bases). Trimming stripped 3 bases from V and 6 bases from J, with 13 bases between. The germline gives CDR1 SGHRS, CDR2 YFSETQ. The CDR3 runs 13 residues.